This TCR beta chain emerged from a study of T cells in localized non-small cell lung cancer. The length of the CDR3 is 16 residues. J was trimmed by 4 bases and V by 4 bases; bases with no gene match: 6. Per germline, CDR1 SGDLS and CDR2 YYNGEE. On this clone: Its antigen is undetermined.

Study-level points and caveats: Longer overall survival was associated with a higher density of T cells in the blood. The study detected a median roughly 50 of the top 100 tumor clones in adjacent lung.

The table came from immunoSEQ multiplex PCR; TCRdb's copy has only in-frame clones and leaves some out. Of tens of thousands of clones in the sample, around 81% were seen once. The starting material was peripheral blood, obtained before any cancer treatment. The chain combines TRBV9 with TRBJ2-3; 13 bases are shared with TRBD2. The origin of this receptor is a female donor aged 60 or older with stage I lung adenocarcinoma. CDR3 in amino acids: CASSPGLAGVSDTQYF. The CDR3 DNA sequence: TGTGCCAGCAGCCCCGGACTAGCGGGAGTCTCAGATACGCAGTATTTT.